Below, one T cell receptor beta chain is given with its context. A multiplex PCR was run with 60 Vbeta primers and 13 Jbeta primers. Assay used: immunoSEQ multiplex PCR; TCRdb lists only in-frame clones, some missing. The sample lists around 150,000 clones; about four fifths were seen once. This sample is part of a study of cytomegalovirus exposure and HLA in healthy donors. Sequencing was performed on PBMCs. This TCR derives from a woman in her 30s in good health and CMV-seropositive.

For the CDR3, the DNA is TGTGCCAGCAGTCCCACAGGGGGCTGGGAGTACGAGCAGTACTTC. Its protein is CASSPTGGWEYEQYF. The rearrangement uses TRBV7-9 and TRBJ2-7; 9 bases are shared with TRBD1. CDR1 SEHNR and CDR2 FQNEAQ come from the germline V gene (reference sequence). This CDR3 contains 15 residues. V was clipped by 6 bases and J by 4 bases; unmatched bases: 10. The entire variable domain, with the rest obtained from reference TRBV7-9 and TRBJ2-7, is as follows: DTGVSQNPRHKITKRGQNVTFRCDPISEHNRLYWYRQTLGQGPEFLTYFQNEAQLEKSRLLSDRFSAERPKGSFSTLEIQRTEQGDSAMYLCASSPTGGWEYEQYFGPGTRLTVT.